This T cell receptor (beta chain) was sequenced during a study of blood T cells in healthy people across ages. For the study at large: For every two T cells, template switching captured about one barcoded beta molecule.

This CDR3 spans 17 amino acids. V lost 0 bases to trimming and J lost 1 base; unmatched junction nucleotides: 10. Per germline, CDR1 SQVTM and CDR2 ANQGSEA. No fewer than 7 million PBMCs went into each sample. Per sample, extraction of total RNA gave at least 5.5 micrograms in every case. A sample-barcoded 5' primer and a J-beta primer mix were used in a second PCR of roughly 6 to 11 cycles. TCRdb processed the 5' RACE reads anew with MiXCR; each CDR3 protein has one entry. The sample consists of about 670,000 distinct CDR3 sequences, approximately 40% of them appearing once. This sequence was found in an elderly man in good health. Material for sequencing was blood. The chain is built from TRBV29-1 and TRBJ1-1; TRBD1 agrees at 8 bases. The CDR3 protein is CSVEDLMNRGTNTEAFF. The CDR3 DNA sequence: TGCAGCGTTGAAGATCTTATGAACAGGGGGACGAACACTGAAGCTTTCTTT.